A single sample gave rise to the 15 T cell receptor beta chains below, sequenced in a study of T-cell reconstitution after alpha-beta-depleted transplantation in children. A library of TCRbeta sequences, prepared with unique molecular identifiers, was generated. TCRdb analysed the PCR reads with MiXCR anew, one entry per CDR3 protein. The sample has roughly 300,000 distinct CDR3 sequences; approximately 9.6% are singletons. Sequenced material: PBMCs from the stem cell graft donor, taken from the stem cell graft. The receptors derive from a human donor who donated a stem cell graft to a child with SCID.

This clonotype showed up many times. V and J are TRBV5-6 and TRBJ2-2, with TRBD1 matching 9 bases. CDR3 length: 14 residues. Germline CDR1 is SGHDT and CDR2 is YYEEEE. With V trimmed by 5 bases and J by 6 bases, 5 bases remained unmatched. The CDR3 loop is CASRRDRVSGELFF. The CDR3 DNA sequence: TGTGCCAGCAGGAGGGACAGGGTATCCGGGGAGCTGTTTTTT.

The rearrangement joins TRBV12-3 or TRBV12-4 to TRBJ1-5; 8 nucleotides align to TRBD1. This CDR3 region has 17 residues. The junction had 8 bases not matched to a gene; V was cut back by 3 bases and J by 1 base. This CDR3 reads CASSFEAGGMSNQPQHF. CDR3 nucleotide sequence: TGTGCCAGCAGTTTTGAGGCAGGGGGCATGAGCAATCAGCCCCAGCATTTT.

The rearrangement joins TRBV18 to TRBJ2-1; D might be TRBD2 (7 bases). This CDR3 has 17 amino acids. From germline, CDR1 is KGHSH and CDR2 LQKENI. Trimming stripped 0 bases from V and 6 bases from J, with 18 bases between. CDR3 DNA sequence: TGTGCCAGCTCACCACCGCTGGGGGGGCCCCACCTCAATGAGCAGTTCTTC. Encoded protein: CASSPPLGGPHLNEQFF.

V usage is TRBV9 and J usage is TRBJ2-4; D possibly uses TRBD1 or TRBD2 (6 bases each). The V and J ends lost 0 bases and 6 bases respectively, with 16 bases between them. CDR1 and CDR2 from the germline V gene are SGDLS and YYNGEE. This CDR3 region has 16 residues. In nucleotides, the CDR3 is TGTGCCAGCAGCGTAGAGGGGGGCGCCTCCACAAACATTCAGTACTTC. Translating it yields CASSVEGGASTNIQYF.

The rearrangement uses TRBV7-9 and TRBJ2-1; weak D call: TRBD1 (5 bases). Looked up from germline, CDR1 is SEHNR and CDR2 is FQNEAQ (reference sequence). The V gene lost 5 bases and the J gene lost 8 bases, with 19 bases spanning the gap. There are 15 residues in the CDR3. CDR3 protein: CASSQGVGLVDEQFF. Written as DNA, the CDR3 is TGTGCCAGCAGCCAAGGGGTAGGATTAGTCGATGAGCAGTTCTTC.

This clonotype was counted only a few times. This chain uses TRBV4-2 with TRBJ1-1; 9 nucleotides agree with TRBD1. V gave up 2 bases and J gave up 1 base; unmatched junction bases: 14. CDR3 length: 19 amino acids. The germline V gene encodes CDR1 LGHNA and CDR2 YNFKEQ. The CDR3 sequence: CASSQFKADRGIRNTEAFF. The DNA of the CDR3 is TGTGCCAGCAGCCAATTTAAAGCGGACAGGGGAATTAGGAACACTGAAGCTTTCTTT.

This clonotype was picked up many times. The V gene is TRBV20-1, the J gene TRBJ2-2, with 7 nucleotides matching TRBD2. CDR3 length: 14 residues. Germline CDR1 reads DFQATT; CDR2 reads SNEGSKA (reference sequence). The junction had 4 bases not matched to a gene; V was cut back by 0 bases and J by 6 bases. CDR3 DNA sequence: TGCAGTGCTAGAGACCCCGCGGGGGCCGGGGAGCTGTTTTTT. Translated: CSARDPAGAGELFF.

This rearrangement joins TRBV27 to TRBJ2-7; D not certain. Germline V lookup: CDR1 MNHEY, CDR2 SMNVEV (reference sequence). Trimming pared 7 bases from V and 4 bases from J, leaving 11 bases between. The CDR3 sequence is 12 residues long. CDR3 bases: TGTGCCAGCACCGGTGTGGGTTACGAGCAGTACTTC. Its translation is CASTGVGYEQYF.

This clonotype was detected a few times. The V and J genes are TRBV29-1 and TRBJ2-1; D remains ambiguous. The CDR3 runs 11 residues. Trimming took off 8 bases at V and 4 bases at J, with 9 bases between the two ends. Germline CDR1 SQVTM, CDR2 ANQGSEA. CDR3 region: CSTERYNEQFF. In DNA form, the CDR3 reads TGCAGCACTGAACGGTACAATGAGCAGTTCTTC.

This clonotype occurred a few times. CDR3: CASSSPGRTEAQYF. The CDR3 coding sequence is TGTGCCAGCAGTTCCCCCGGCCGGACAGAAGCCCAGTACTTC. The J gene is TRBJ2-5, the V gene TRBV6-2 or TRBV6-3, with D possibly being TRBD1 (6 bases). CDR1 and CDR2 (germline): MNHEY, SVGEGT. Trimming stripped 4 bases from V and 9 bases from J, with 18 bases between. The CDR3 runs 14 residues.

The chain links TRBV3-1 to TRBJ1-4; 8 bases agree with TRBD1. The length of the CDR3 is 19 residues. Trimming removed 0 bases from V and 2 bases from J; junction bases left unmatched: 11. Germline CDR1 LGHDT, CDR2 YNNKEL (reference sequence). The CDR3 DNA follows: TGTGCCAGCAGCCAAGATACGGGCGGACAGGGAAGCACTAATGAAAAACTGTTTTTT. Protein sequence: CASSQDTGGQGSTNEKLFF.

The sample holds many counts of this clonotype. The chain joins TRBV4-2 to TRBJ2-1; 9 positions match TRBD2. The CDR3 totals 16 residues. V trimming: 0 bases; J trimming: 6 bases; junction bases outside the gene matches: 6. CDR1 and CDR2 (germline): LGHNA, YNFKEQ. CDR3 residues: CASSQEFAGGRNEQFF. The CDR3 nucleotides are TGTGCCAGCAGCCAAGAGTTCGCGGGGGGGCGCAATGAGCAGTTCTTC.

The chain is built from TRBV20-1 and TRBJ2-5, with 7 bases aligning to TRBD1. V trimming: 4 bases; J trimming: 5 bases; junction bases outside the gene matches: 7. Germline CDR1 DFQATT, CDR2 SNEGSKA (reference sequence). The length of the CDR3 is 13 residues. The chain's CDR3 is CSAIVTGMETQYF. Here the CDR3 DNA reads TGCAGTGCTATAGTGACAGGGATGGAGACCCAGTACTTC.

As concerns this clonotype: Its ends do not fully match the called genes, so a read error is possible. J is TRBJ2-1 and V is TRBV6-4; possibly TRBD1 for D (6 bases). Looked up from germline, CDR1 is MRHNA and CDR2 is SNTAGT. The CDR3 has 15 amino acids. The CDR3 DNA is TGTGCCAGTGCTGTGGATGGGACATCCTTCAATGAGCAGTTCTTC. It codes for CASAVDGTSFNEQFF.

The chain couples TRBV7-2 to TRBJ2-2; D is perhaps TRBD1 (5 bases). Germline lookup yields CDR1 SGHTA and CDR2 FQGNSA. The germline V and J ends were trimmed by 6 bases and 5 bases, with 16 bases remaining between them. The CDR3 runs 15 residues. CDR3 sequence reads: CASSLLAGWTGELFF. The CDR3, as DNA: TGTGCCAGCAGTCTACTGGCAGGGTGGACCGGGGAGCTGTTTTTT.